These 24 T cell receptor beta chains originate from one sample sequenced in a study of low-dose radiotherapy and immunotherapy resistance in tumors. Time point: before trial treatment. With a V-primer adapter and a constant-region primer, TCRs were amplified for about 20 PCR cycles. TCRdb redid the calling of the reads with MiXCR, one entry per CDR3 protein. The sample contains about 46,000 distinct CDR3 sequences, about 11% of which appear only once. Sequenced material: PBMCs, taken before treatment. The receptors shown here come from a female donor with ovarian cancer.

This clonotype was recorded at least ten times. The chain joins TRBV29-1 to TRBJ2-5; TRBD1 agrees at 9 bases. Germline V lookup: CDR1 SQVTM, CDR2 ANQGSEA. The CDR3 extends over 12 amino acids. V trimming: 7 bases; J trimming: 4 bases; junction bases outside the gene matches: 4. The CDR3 DNA reads TGCAGCGCGACAGGGGGAGCAGAGACCCAGTACTTC. Protein product: CSATGGAETQYF.

The J gene is TRBJ1-2, the V gene TRBV2, with D possibly TRBD1 on 5 matching bases. Between the trimmed V and J ends, which lost 7 bases and 0 bases, there was a span of 12 bases. The germline V gene has CDR1 SNHLY and CDR2 FYNNEI. The CDR3 spans 14 residues. The CDR3 nucleotides are TGTGCCAGCACCAAGGACACCGCTAACTATGGCTACACCTTC. Protein sequence: CASTKDTANYGYTF.

This clonotype was recorded many times. This chain uses TRBV28 with TRBJ1-2; 7 bases agree with TRBD1. Germline loops: CDR1 MDHEN, CDR2 SYDVKM. After removal of 6 bases from V and 1 base from J, the junction contained 11 bases not matched to a gene. There are 16 residues in the CDR3. CDR3 sequence: CASSSSGTDFNYGYTF. For the CDR3, the DNA is TGTGCCAGCAGCTCGTCCGGGACAGATTTTAACTATGGCTACACCTTC.

In its sample, this clonotype was seen many times. This chain's CDR3 is CASSRGNQPQHF. The CDR3 DNA is TGTGCCAGTAGTAGGGGGAATCAGCCCCAGCATTTT. The chain couples TRBV19 to TRBJ1-5, with D perhaps matching TRBD1 (5 bases). Germline lookup yields CDR1 LNHDA and CDR2 SQIVND (reference sequence). This CDR3 region has 12 residues. The V end was cut by 4 bases, the J end by 4 bases, with 5 bases between. The full variable domain, in which reference TRBV19 and TRBJ1-5 provide the parts outside the CDR3, is DGGITQSPKYLFRKEGQNVTLSCEQNLNHDAMYWYRQDPGQGLRLIYYSQIVNDFQKGDIAEGYSVSREKKESFPLTVTSAQKNPTAFYLCASSRGNQPQHFGDGTRLSIL.

The table lists this clonotype with many counts. The chain employs TRBV24-1 and TRBJ2-1; tentative D call: TRBD2 (5 bases). Germline V gives CDR1 KGHDR, CDR2 SFDVKD. The CDR3 is 17 amino acids. The ends were cut back, 10 bases at V and 0 bases at J, with 21 bases in the middle. CDR3 amino acids: CATSSWAYRDSYNEQFF. CDR3 sequence (DNA): TGTGCCACGAGTTCCTGGGCTTACCGGGACTCCTACAATGAGCAGTTCTTC.

Ten or more counts support this clonotype. The CDR3 DNA reads TGTGCCATCCGGAGGACTAGCGGTAATTCTATCTCCTACAATGAGCAGTTCTTC. It yields the protein CAIRRTSGNSISYNEQFF. The V call is TRBV6-2 or TRBV6-3, the J call TRBJ2-1, with 10 nucleotides matching TRBD2. After removal of 10 bases from V and 0 bases from J, the junction contained 15 bases not matched to a gene. CDR1 MNHEY and CDR2 SVGEGT come from the germline V gene. The CDR3 sequence is 18 residues long.

This clonotype was detected a few times. It is likely a read error: a sequence one base away is far more abundant. The V gene is TRBV5-4, the J gene TRBJ2-7; D might be TRBD1 (5 bases). Germline values: CDR1 SGHNT, CDR2 YYREEE (reference sequence). Trimming removed 4 bases from V and 7 bases from J, with 15 bases in between. The CDR3 is 13 amino acids. The CDR3 sequence: CASSVGPSNEQYF. The CDR3 DNA sequence: TGTGCCAGCAGCGTGGGGCCCTCAAATGAGCAGTACTTC.

This clonotype was detected ten times or more. The CDR3 sequence is CASSADRGRRGAGELFF. The CDR3 DNA sequence: TGCGCCAGCAGCGCGGACAGGGGGCGCCGAGGGGCCGGGGAGCTGTTTTTT. V gene TRBV5-1 combines with J gene TRBJ2-2; 11 positions agree with TRBD1. The V and J ends lost 4 bases and 6 bases, in that order; junction bases with no gene match: 11. Germline V gene sequence: CDR1 SGHRS, CDR2 YFSETQ. The CDR3 has 17 residues.

At least ten counts were recorded for this clonotype. This sequence joins TRBV11-3 and TRBJ2-6, with D possibly being TRBD2 (5 bases). Germline-derived CDR1 and CDR2 are SGHNT and YENEEA. CDR3 size: 16 residues. V lost 5 bases, J lost 0 bases, and 11 bases lay in between. The CDR3 loop is CASSGTGNSGANVLTF. In nucleotides, the CDR3 is TGTGCCAGCAGCGGCACCGGGAACTCTGGGGCCAACGTCCTGACTTTC.

About this clonotype: It is likely a read error: a sequence one base away is far more abundant. The chain has TRBV26 and TRBJ1-5; TRBD1, the D gene given by the table, was not confirmed from the DNA. TRBV26 is described as a pseudogene. This CDR3 has 13 amino acids. The CDR3 loop is CASSFPPRRPQHF. The CDR3 DNA reads as TGTGCCAGCAGTTTTCCCCCCAGGCGGCCCCAGCATTTT.

The chain links TRBV28 to TRBJ2-7; weak D call: TRBD2 (7 bases). CDR3 size: 15 residues. The V end was cut by 8 bases, the J end by 1 base, with 18 bases between. Germline V gene sequence: CDR1 MDHEN, CDR2 SYDVKM. Here the CDR3 reads CASVARGRGSYEQYF. For the CDR3, the DNA is TGTGCCAGCGTTGCGCGGGGGCGCGGGTCCTACGAGCAGTACTTC.

This clonotype came up many times. The rearrangement uses TRBV28 and TRBJ2-1, with TRBD2 identical over 14 bases. This CDR3 has 16 amino acids. Germline lookup yields CDR1 MDHEN and CDR2 SYDVKM. V lost 5 bases, J lost 10 bases, and 10 bases stayed unmatched. CDR3 nucleotides: TGTGCCAGCAGTGACCGGACTAGCGGGAGGTCCTACGAGCAGTTCTTC. Its translation is CASSDRTSGRSYEQFF.

At least ten counts were recorded for this clonotype. The V and J genes are TRBV29-1 and TRBJ2-7; a weak D match, TRBD2 (5 bases). The ends were cut back, 3 bases at V and 2 bases at J, with 11 bases in the middle. This CDR3 is 13 amino acids long. The germline V gene encodes CDR1 SQVTM and CDR2 ANQGSEA. CDR3 residues: CSVESDGTYEQYF. The CDR3 nucleotides are TGCAGCGTTGAGTCAGACGGGACCTACGAGCAGTACTTC.

There are many counts of this clonotype. V gene TRBV6-5 combines with J gene TRBJ2-5, with TRBD1 matching 10 bases. The V segment lost 6 bases and the J segment 3 bases; nucleotides outside the gene matches: 7. Germline CDR1 MNHEY, CDR2 SVGAGI. The CDR3 sequence is 15 residues long. CDR3 loop: CASSRADRGKETQYF. The CDR3 DNA is TGTGCCAGCAGCCGAGCGGACAGGGGGAAAGAGACCCAGTACTTC.

The V call is TRBV19, the J call TRBJ1-1; 9 bases are a match to TRBD1. V dropped 1 base and J dropped 5; count of bases not matched to a gene: 8. The CDR3 consists of 16 residues. CDR1 and CDR2 (germline): LNHDA, SQIVND (reference sequence). The DNA for the CDR3 is TGTGCCAGTAGTATAGGGGGGACAGGGTGGAATACTGAAGCTTTCTTT. Its translation: CASSIGGTGWNTEAFF.

In its sample, this clonotype was seen many times. The chain recombines TRBV14 with TRBJ2-5; 7 nucleotides agree with TRBD2. Germline-derived CDR1 and CDR2 are SGHDN and FVKESK. CDR3 length equals 16 residues. V trimming: 4 bases; J trimming: 9 bases; junction bases outside the gene matches: 17. The CDR3 protein is CASSLYSRGGSKAQYF. CDR3 bases: TGTGCCAGCAGCCTCTACTCTCGGGGAGGGTCGAAGGCCCAGTACTTC.

This clonotype was seen many times. V is TRBV3-1 and J is TRBJ1-1; 7 bases are a match to TRBD1. CDR1 and CDR2 from the germline V gene are LGHDT and YNNKEL (reference sequence). The V gene end was trimmed by 3 bases and the J gene end by 2 bases; junction bases not matched to a gene: 6. This CDR3 has 15 residues. The CDR3: CASSHRGGLNTEAFF. CDR3 coding DNA: TGTGCCAGCAGCCACAGGGGGGGACTTAACACTGAAGCTTTCTTT.

This clonotype was seen many times. V usage is TRBV18 and J usage is TRBJ1-1; D is possibly TRBD1 (5 bases). The V and J ends lost 3 bases and 3 bases respectively, with 11 bases between them. The germline V gene has CDR1 KGHSH and CDR2 LQKENI. This CDR3 contains 14 residues. The DNA for the CDR3 is TGTGCCAGCTCACCGCGACAGTCGGACACTGAAGCTTTCTTT. This translates into CASSPRQSDTEAFF.

About this clonotype: Given a far larger clone just one base away, this is likely a sequencing read error. The J gene is TRBJ2-1, the V gene TRBV29-1; D gene uncertain. V was clipped by 0 bases and J by 10 bases, with 16 bases between them. CDR1 and CDR2 (germline): SQVTM, ANQGSEA. CDR3 length: 14 residues. Written as DNA, the CDR3 is TGCAGCGTTGAAGACCGAAAACGGACCTACGAGCAGTTCTTC. It encodes CSVEDRKRTYEQFF.

This chain connects TRBV11-2 to TRBJ2-7, with D hard to call. V lost 1 base, J lost 7 bases, and 20 bases lay in between. Germline loops: CDR1 SGHAT, CDR2 FQNNGV. The CDR3 spans 16 residues. In DNA, the CDR3 is TGTGCCAGCAGCTTAGCCCAACTCATGGGGTTGAGGGAGCAGTACTTC. Translation: CASSLAQLMGLREQYF.

This clonotype was seen repeatedly, ten times or more. J is TRBJ2-7 and V is TRBV12-3 or TRBV12-4, with 14 bases identical to TRBD2. V lost 8 bases and J lost 2; bases outside the gene matches: 20. This CDR3 is 20 amino acids long. The CDR3, as DNA: TGTGCCAGCGGGCCGCCGGCGGGACTAGCGGGGGCCCAGGGCCCCTACGAGCAGTACTTC. This translates into CASGPPAGLAGAQGPYEQYF.

This clonotype was detected ten times or more. J is TRBJ2-1 and V is TRBV5-6; no definite D call. The V end lost 0 bases, the J end lost 7 bases, and 8 bases lay between the germline ends. The CDR3 covers 13 residues. Germline V lookup: CDR1 SGHDT, CDR2 YYEEEE. The CDR3 DNA reads TGTGCCAGCAGCTTGGGGATACGAAATGAGCAGTTCTTC. This translates into CASSLGIRNEQFF.

This clonotype showed up many times. The chain links TRBV10-3 to TRBJ1-1; 11 nucleotides align to TRBD1. From germline, CDR1 is ENHRY and CDR2 SYGVKD. V shed 6 bases and J 4 bases; nucleotides not matched to a gene: 4. CDR3 length: 14 residues. This CDR3 reads CAIRSGTGGTEAFF. The CDR3 nucleotides are TGTGCCATCAGATCCGGGACAGGGGGCACTGAAGCTTTCTTT.

In this sample, this clonotype turned up many times. Germline is not matched at one junction end, which may reflect a read error. The V call is TRBV29-1, the J call TRBJ2-3; 9 bases align to TRBD1. The CDR3 covers 13 residues. CDR1 is SQVTM, CDR2 ANQGSEA, per germline. For the CDR3, the DNA is TGCAGCGTTGAAACAGGGGGCACGGATACGCAGTATTTT. Protein product: CSVETGGTDTQYF.